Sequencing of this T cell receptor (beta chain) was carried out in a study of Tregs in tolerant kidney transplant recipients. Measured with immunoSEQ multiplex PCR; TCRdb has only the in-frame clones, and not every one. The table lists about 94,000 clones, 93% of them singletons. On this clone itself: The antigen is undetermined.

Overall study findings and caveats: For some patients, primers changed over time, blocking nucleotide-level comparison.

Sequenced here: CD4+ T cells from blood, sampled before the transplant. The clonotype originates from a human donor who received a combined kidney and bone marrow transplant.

This chain's CDR3 is CASSLDGFFYNEQFF. The CDR3 nucleotides are TGTGCCAGCAGCTTGGACGGGTTTTTCTACAATGAGCAGTTCTTC. The chain combines TRBV5-4 with TRBJ2-1; no definite D call. This CDR3 contains 15 residues. The ends were cut back, 0 bases at V and 3 bases at J, with 10 bases in the middle. Germline values: CDR1 SGHNT, CDR2 YYREEE (reference sequence).